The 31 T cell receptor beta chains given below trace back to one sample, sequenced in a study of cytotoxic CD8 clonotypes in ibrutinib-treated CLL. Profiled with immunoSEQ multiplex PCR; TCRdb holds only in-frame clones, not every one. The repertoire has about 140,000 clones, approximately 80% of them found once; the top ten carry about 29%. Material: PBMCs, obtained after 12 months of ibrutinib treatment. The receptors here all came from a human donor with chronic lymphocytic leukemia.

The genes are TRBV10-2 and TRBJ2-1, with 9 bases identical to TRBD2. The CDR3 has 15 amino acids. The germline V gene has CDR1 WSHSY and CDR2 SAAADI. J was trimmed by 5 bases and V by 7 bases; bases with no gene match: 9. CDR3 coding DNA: TGCGCCAGCAAGGTGACTAGCGGACCCAACAATGAGCAGTTCTTC. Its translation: CASKVTSGPNNEQFF.

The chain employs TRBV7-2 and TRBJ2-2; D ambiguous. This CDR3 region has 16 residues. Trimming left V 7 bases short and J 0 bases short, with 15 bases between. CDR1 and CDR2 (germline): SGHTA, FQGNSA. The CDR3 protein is CASTRPMQTNTGELFF. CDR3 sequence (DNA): TGTGCCAGCACCAGACCAATGCAAACGAACACCGGGGAGCTGTTTTTT. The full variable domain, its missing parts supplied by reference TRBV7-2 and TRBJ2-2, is GAGVSQSPSNKVTEKGKDVELRCDPISGHTALYWYRQSLGQGLEFLIYFQGNSAPDKSGLPSDRFSAERTGGSVSTLTIQRTQQEDSAVYLCASTRPMQTNTGELFFGEGSRLTVL.

This chain's CDR3 is CAWTRTSTDTQYF. The CDR3 bases are TGTGCCTGGACTCGGACTAGCACAGATACGCAGTATTTT. The chain has TRBV30 and TRBJ2-3, with D perhaps matching TRBD2 (5 bases). The CDR3 covers 13 residues. V lost 4 bases, J lost 0 bases, and 8 bases lay in between. Germline V CDR1 and CDR2: GTSNPN, SVGIG (reference sequence).

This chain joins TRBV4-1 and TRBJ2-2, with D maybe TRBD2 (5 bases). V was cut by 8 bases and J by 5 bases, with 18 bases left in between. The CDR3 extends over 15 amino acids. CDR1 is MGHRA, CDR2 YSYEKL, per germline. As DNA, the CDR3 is TGCGCCAGCTACCCCGTCCGGACGGGGACCGGGGAGCTGTTTTTT. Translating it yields CASYPVRTGTGELFF.

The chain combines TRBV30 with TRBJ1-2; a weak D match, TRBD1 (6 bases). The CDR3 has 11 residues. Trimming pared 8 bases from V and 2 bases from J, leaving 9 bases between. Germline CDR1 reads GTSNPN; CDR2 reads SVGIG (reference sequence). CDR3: CAATGNYGYTF. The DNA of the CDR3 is TGTGCCGCCACAGGGAACTATGGCTACACCTTC.

CDR3 sequence reads: CASSYSTAQETQYF. CDR3 nucleotide sequence: TGTGCCAGCAGTTACTCGACAGCGCAAGAGACCCAGTACTTC. The gene calls are TRBV6-5 and TRBJ2-5; TRBD1 is a possible D gene (5 bases). V lost 0 bases and J lost 2, with 7 bases in between. CDR3 length equals 14 residues. CDR1 and CDR2 (germline): MNHEY, SVGAGI.

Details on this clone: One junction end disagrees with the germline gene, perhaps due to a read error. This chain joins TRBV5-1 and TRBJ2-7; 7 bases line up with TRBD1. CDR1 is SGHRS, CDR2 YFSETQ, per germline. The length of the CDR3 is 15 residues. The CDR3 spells CASGLGVGTVYEQYF. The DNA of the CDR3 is TGCGCCAGCGGCTTGGGGGTGGGGACAGTGTACGAGCAGTACTTC.

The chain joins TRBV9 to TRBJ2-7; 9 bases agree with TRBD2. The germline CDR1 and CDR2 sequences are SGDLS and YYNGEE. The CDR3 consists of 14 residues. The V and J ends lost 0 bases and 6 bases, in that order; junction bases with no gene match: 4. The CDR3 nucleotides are TGTGCCAGCAGCGTAGGCCTAGCGGGGATCGAGCAGTACTTC. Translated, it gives CASSVGLAGIEQYF.

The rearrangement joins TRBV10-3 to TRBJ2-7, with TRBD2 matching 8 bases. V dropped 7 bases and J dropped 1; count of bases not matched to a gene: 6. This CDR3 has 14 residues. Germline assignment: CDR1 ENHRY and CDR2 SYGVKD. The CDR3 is CAIKDSGTSYEQYF. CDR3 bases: TGTGCCATCAAAGATAGCGGGACATCCTACGAGCAGTACTTC.

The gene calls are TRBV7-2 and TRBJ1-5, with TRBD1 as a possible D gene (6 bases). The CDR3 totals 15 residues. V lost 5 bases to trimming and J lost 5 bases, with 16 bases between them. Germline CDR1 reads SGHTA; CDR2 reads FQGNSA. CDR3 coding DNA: TGTGCCAGCAGCCTAGTGGACAGATTGGATCAGCCCCAGCATTTT. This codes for CASSLVDRLDQPQHF. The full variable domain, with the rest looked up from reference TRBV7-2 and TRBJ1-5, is GAGVSQSPSNKVTEKGKDVELRCDPISGHTALYWYRQSLGQGLEFLIYFQGNSAPDKSGLPSDRFSAERTGGSVSTLTIQRTQQEDSAVYLCASSLVDRLDQPQHFGDGTRLSIL.

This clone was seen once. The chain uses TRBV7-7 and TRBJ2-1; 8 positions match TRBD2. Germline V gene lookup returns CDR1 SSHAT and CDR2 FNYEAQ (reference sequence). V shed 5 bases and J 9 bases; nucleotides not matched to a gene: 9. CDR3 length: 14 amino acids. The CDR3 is CASSPFGGAGEQFF. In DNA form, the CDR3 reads TGTGCCAGCAGCCCCTTCGGGGGGGCGGGTGAGCAGTTCTTC.

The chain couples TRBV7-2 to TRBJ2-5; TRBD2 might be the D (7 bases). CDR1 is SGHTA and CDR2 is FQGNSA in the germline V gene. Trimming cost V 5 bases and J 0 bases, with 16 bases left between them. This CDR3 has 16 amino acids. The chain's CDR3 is CASSPGAGAYQETQYF. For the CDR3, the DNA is TGTGCCAGCAGCCCCGGCGCGGGGGCGTACCAAGAGACCCAGTACTTC.

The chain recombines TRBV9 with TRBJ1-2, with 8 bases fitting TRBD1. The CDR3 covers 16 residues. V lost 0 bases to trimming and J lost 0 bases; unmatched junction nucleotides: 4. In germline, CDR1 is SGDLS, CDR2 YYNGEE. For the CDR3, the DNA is TGTGCCAGCAGCGTAGGTGCGACAGGGGCTAACTATGGCTACACCTTC. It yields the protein CASSVGATGANYGYTF.

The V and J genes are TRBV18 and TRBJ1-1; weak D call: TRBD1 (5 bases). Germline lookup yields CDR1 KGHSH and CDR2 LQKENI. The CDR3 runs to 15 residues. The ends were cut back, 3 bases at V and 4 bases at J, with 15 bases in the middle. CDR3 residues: CASSPDRQSTTEAFF. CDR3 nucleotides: TGTGCCAGCTCACCCGACAGACAGTCCACCACTGAAGCTTTCTTT.

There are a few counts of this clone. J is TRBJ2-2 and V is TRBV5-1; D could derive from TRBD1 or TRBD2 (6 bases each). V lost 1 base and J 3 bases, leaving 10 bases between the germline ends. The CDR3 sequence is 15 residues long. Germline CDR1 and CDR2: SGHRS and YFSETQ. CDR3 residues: CASSLTGADTGELFF. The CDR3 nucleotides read TGCGCCAGCAGCTTGACGGGGGCGGACACCGGGGAGCTGTTTTTT.

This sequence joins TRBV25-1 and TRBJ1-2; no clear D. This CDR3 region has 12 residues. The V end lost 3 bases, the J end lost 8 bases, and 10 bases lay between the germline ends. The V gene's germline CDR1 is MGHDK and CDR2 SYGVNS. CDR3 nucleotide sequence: TGTGCCAGCAGTGAGTCCGGGTACGGCTACACCTTC. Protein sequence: CASSESGYGYTF.

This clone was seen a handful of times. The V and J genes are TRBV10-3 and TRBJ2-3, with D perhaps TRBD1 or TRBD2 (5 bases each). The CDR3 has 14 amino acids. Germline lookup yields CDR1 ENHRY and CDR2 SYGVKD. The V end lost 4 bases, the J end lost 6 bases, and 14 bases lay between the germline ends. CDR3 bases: TGTGCCATCAGTGGGGGGATTAGAGGCGATACGCAGTATTTT. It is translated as CAISGGIRGDTQYF.

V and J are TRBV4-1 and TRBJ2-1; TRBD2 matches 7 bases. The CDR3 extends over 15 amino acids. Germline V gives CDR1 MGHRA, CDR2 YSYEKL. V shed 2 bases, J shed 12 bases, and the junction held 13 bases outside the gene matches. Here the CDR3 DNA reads TGCGCCAGCAGCCAATTGGCGGGGGAGCCCCATGGGCAGTTCTTC. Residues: CASSQLAGEPHGQFF.

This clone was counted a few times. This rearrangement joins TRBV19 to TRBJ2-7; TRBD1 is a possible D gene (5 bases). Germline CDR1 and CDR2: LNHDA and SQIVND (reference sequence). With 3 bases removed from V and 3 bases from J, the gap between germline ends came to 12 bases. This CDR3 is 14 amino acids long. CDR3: CASSMGDSRYEQYF. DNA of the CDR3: TGTGCCAGTAGTATGGGTGACAGTCGCTACGAGCAGTACTTC.

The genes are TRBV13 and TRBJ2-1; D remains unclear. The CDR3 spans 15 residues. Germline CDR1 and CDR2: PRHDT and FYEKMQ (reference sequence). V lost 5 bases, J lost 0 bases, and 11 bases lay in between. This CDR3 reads CASSDRGSSYNEQFF. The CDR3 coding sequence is TGTGCCAGCAGCGACCGCGGTAGCTCCTACAATGAGCAGTTCTTC. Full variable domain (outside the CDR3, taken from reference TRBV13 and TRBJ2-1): AAGVIQSPRHLIKEKRETATLKCYPIPRHDTVYWYQQGPGQDPQFLISFYEKMQSDKGSIPDRFSAQQFSDYHSELNMSSLELGDSALYFCASSDRGSSYNEQFFGPGTRLTVL.

CDR3 sequence reads: CASSEARGGRDTQYF. The DNA for the CDR3 is TGTGCCAGCAGTGAAGCGCGAGGGGGCAGAGATACGCAGTATTTT. V and J are TRBV6-1 and TRBJ2-3, with TRBD1 matching over 7 bases. This CDR3 is 15 amino acids long. In germline, CDR1 is MNHNS, CDR2 SASEGT. Trimming took 0 bases from V and 5 from J; bases not matched to a gene: 5.

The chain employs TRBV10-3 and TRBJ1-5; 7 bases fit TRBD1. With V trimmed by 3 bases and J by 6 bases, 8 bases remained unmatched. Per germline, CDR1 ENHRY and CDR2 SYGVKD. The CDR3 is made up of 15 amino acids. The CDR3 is CAISDNRQGTQPQHF. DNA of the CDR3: TGTGCCATCAGTGATAATAGACAGGGCACTCAGCCCCAGCATTTT.

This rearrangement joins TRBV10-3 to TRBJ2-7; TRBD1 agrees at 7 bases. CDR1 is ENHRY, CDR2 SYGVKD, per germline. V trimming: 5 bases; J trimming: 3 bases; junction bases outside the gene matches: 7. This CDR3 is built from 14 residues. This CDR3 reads CAISLGRQGYEQYF. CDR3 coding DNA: TGTGCCATCAGTCTAGGGCGACAGGGCTACGAGCAGTACTTC.

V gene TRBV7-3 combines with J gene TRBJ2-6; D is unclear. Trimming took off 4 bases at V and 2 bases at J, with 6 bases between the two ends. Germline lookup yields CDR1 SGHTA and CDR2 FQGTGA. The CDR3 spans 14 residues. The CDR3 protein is CASSSSAGANVLTF. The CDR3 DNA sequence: TGTGCCAGCAGCTCCAGCGCTGGGGCCAACGTCCTGACTTTC. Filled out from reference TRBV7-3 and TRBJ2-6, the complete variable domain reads GAGVSQTPSNKVTEKGKYVELRCDPISGHTALYWYRQSLGQGPEFLIYFQGTGAADDSGLPNDRFFAVRPEGSVSTLKIQRTERGDSAVYLCASSSSAGANVLTFGAGSRLTVL.

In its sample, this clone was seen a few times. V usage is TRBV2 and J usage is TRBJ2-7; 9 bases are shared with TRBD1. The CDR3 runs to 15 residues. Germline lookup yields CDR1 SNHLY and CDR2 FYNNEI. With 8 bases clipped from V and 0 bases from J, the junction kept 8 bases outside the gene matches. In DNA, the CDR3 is TGTGCCAGCGGCGGTTGGGGACAGGGCTCCTACGAGCAGTACTTC. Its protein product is CASGGWGQGSYEQYF.

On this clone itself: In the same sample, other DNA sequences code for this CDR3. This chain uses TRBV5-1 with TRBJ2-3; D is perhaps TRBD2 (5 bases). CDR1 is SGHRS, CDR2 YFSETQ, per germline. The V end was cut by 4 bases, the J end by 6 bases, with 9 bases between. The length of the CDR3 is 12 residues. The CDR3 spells CASSLVADTQYF. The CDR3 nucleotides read TGCGCCAGCAGCCTCGTAGCGGATACGCAGTATTTT.

CDR3 nucleotides: TGTGCCAGCAGCTTGACAGCTTCCTACAATGAGCAGTTCTTC. It yields the protein CASSLTASYNEQFF. The genes are TRBV11-2 and TRBJ2-1, with D possibly being TRBD1 (5 bases). CDR3 length: 14 residues. Deletions cut 3 bases from V and 1 base from J, with 7 bases between. Germline V gene data show CDR1 as SGHAT and CDR2 as FQNNGV.

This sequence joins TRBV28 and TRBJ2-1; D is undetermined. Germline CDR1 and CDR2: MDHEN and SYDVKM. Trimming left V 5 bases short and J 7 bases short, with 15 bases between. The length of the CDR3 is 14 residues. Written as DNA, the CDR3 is TGTGCCAGCAGTGTAGCCCCCCTAGGTAATGAGCAGTTCTTC. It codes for CASSVAPLGNEQFF.

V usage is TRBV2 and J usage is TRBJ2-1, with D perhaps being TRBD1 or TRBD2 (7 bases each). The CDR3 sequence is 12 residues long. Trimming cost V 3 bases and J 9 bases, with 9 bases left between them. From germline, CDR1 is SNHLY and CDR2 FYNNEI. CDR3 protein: CASSDRGGEQFF. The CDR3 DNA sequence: TGTGCCAGCAGTGACAGGGGGGGTGAGCAGTTCTTC.

As DNA, the CDR3 is TGTGCCAGCAGTATCGACGGAAGTGGCTACGAGCAGTACTTC. Translating it yields CASSIDGSGYEQYF. The J gene is TRBJ2-7, the V gene TRBV27; the D is unclear. The germline V gene has CDR1 MNHEY and CDR2 SMNVEV (reference sequence). V lost 5 bases and J lost 3, with 14 bases in between. This CDR3 comprises 14 residues.

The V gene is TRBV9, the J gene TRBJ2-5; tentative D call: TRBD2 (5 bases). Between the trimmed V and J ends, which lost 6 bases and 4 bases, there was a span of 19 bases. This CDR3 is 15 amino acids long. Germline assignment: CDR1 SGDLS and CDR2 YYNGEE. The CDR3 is CASTKDGGPGETQYF. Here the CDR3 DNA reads TGTGCCAGCACCAAAGACGGAGGTCCGGGAGAGACCCAGTACTTC. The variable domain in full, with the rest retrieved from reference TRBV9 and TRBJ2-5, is DSGVTQTPKHLITATGQRVTLRCSPRSGDLSVYWYQQSLDQGLQFLIQYYNGEERAKGNILERFSAQQFPDLHSELNLSSLELGDSALYFCASTKDGGPGETQYFGPGTRLLVL.